The clone carrying this T cell receptor beta chain came up once. Its cognate antigen is unknown. These data originate in a study of shared clonotypes between healthy human individuals. Across the whole study: The study drew on a couple of women and three men aged 18 to 49 as donors.

General observations from the study: How much donors shared clonotypes was expected to be affected by sequencing depth. A few donors had around 5% of their naive CD4 clonotypes in common. The study sampled only blood, and tissue repertoires likely differ.

In the naive CD8 group, cells lacked CD45RO and were positively selected for CCR7, so terminally differentiated effector memory CD45RA+ cells were left out. Generated by immunoSEQ multiplex PCR, the TCRdb table keeps only in-frame clones and is missing some. The sample holds over 750,000 clones, roughly 96% seen once. The CDR3 totals 20 residues. From germline, CDR1 is MNHNS and CDR2 SASEGT. V dropped 2 bases and J dropped 1 base, with 27 bases sitting between them. This clonotype originated in a man aged 30-40 years in good health. What was sequenced was naive CD8+ T cells sorted from blood. The chain couples TRBV6-1 to TRBJ2-7; D could derive from TRBD1 or TRBD2 (5 bases each). The DNA of the CDR3 is TGTGCCAGCAGTGAAACCCAGTTCGGAATACGTGAGGGGAGATCCTACGAGCAGTACTTC. It is translated as CASSETQFGIREGRSYEQYF.